These 12 T cell receptor beta chains were all obtained from the same sample, sequenced in a study of T cells after posttransplantation cyclophosphamide. TCRdb's table, derived via immunoSEQ multiplex PCR, lists solely in-frame clones and lacks some. This repertoire holds about 40,000 clones, and none appear only once. The sequenced material came from PBMCs. These receptors came from a man aged 25 to 45 in good health and a related stem cell transplant donor.

The sample holds a few counts of this clone. This chain's CDR3 is CASSVTQGVGDTQYF. The CDR3, as DNA: TGTGCCAGCAGCGTGACTCAGGGGGTTGGAGATACGCAGTATTTT. The rearrangement links TRBV7-9 to TRBJ2-3; 7 nucleotides line up with TRBD1. CDR3 length: 15 amino acids. The trim removed 5 bases at V and 5 bases at J, leaving 10 bases unmatched. CDR1 is SEHNR, CDR2 FQNEAQ, per germline (reference sequence).

In this sample, this clone turned up a few times. This chain uses TRBV29-1 with TRBJ2-5; 8 bases match TRBD2. This CDR3 region has 12 residues. V trimming: 7 bases; J trimming: 1 base; junction bases outside the gene matches: 2. Germline V gene lookup returns CDR1 SQVTM and CDR2 ANQGSEA. The CDR3 region has the DNA TGCAGCGCGGCGGGGGGCCAAGAGACCCAGTACTTC. Residues: CSAAGGQETQYF. The full variable domain, completed using reference TRBV29-1 and TRBJ2-5, is SAVISQKPSRDICQRGTSLTIQCQVDSQVTMMFWYRQQPGQSLTLIATANQGSEATYESGFVIDKFPISRPNLTFSTLTVSNMSPEDSSIYLCSAAGGQETQYFGPGTRLLVL.

This clone has a count of ten or more. The chain employs TRBV13 and TRBJ1-3; tentatively, D is TRBD1 (6 bases). This CDR3 is built from 13 residues. Per germline, CDR1 PRHDT and CDR2 FYEKMQ (reference sequence). V was shortened by 8 bases and J by 4 bases, with 12 bases between the two germline ends. The CDR3 coding sequence is TGTGCCAGCGCCGGGACACCCGGAAACACCATATATTTT. It encodes CASAGTPGNTIYF. Variable domain in full (rest from reference TRBV13 and TRBJ1-3): AAGVIQSPRHLIKEKRETATLKCYPIPRHDTVYWYQQGPGQDPQFLISFYEKMQSDKGSIPDRFSAQQFSDYHSELNMSSLELGDSALYFCASAGTPGNTIYFGEGSWLTVV.

In this sample, this clone turned up a few times. The V and J genes are TRBV7-9 and TRBJ1-1, with 7 bases fitting TRBD1. Germline lookup yields CDR1 SEHNR and CDR2 FQNEAQ (reference sequence). The CDR3 extends over 11 amino acids. After removal of 5 bases from V and 14 bases from J, the junction contained 8 bases not matched to a gene. The CDR3 loop is CASSIRDSRFF. The CDR3 DNA follows: TGTGCCAGCAGCATCCGGGACAGTCGCTTCTTT.

This clone was seen ten or more times. The chain joins TRBV6-1 to TRBJ2-1, with TRBD2 matching over 8 bases. With 5 bases clipped from V and 3 bases from J, the junction kept 6 bases outside the gene matches. Germline assignment: CDR1 MNHNS and CDR2 SASEGT. There are 15 residues in the CDR3. The CDR3 region is CASSKAGGNYNEQFF. Written as DNA, the CDR3 is TGTGCCAGCAGTAAGGCGGGGGGAAACTACAATGAGCAGTTCTTC.

This clone was recorded many times. The V call is TRBV10-1, the J call TRBJ2-1; 11 nucleotides align to TRBD2. Germline-derived CDR1 and CDR2 are WNHNN and SYGVQD (reference sequence). CDR3 length: 15 residues. J gave up 4 bases and V 5 bases, and 4 bases lay outside the gene matches. CDR3 protein: CASSSTSGVYNEQFF. The DNA of the CDR3 is TGCGCCAGCAGTTCGACTAGCGGGGTTTACAATGAGCAGTTCTTC.

This clone was counted many times. The V and J genes are TRBV7-8 and TRBJ2-7; no clear D gene. The CDR3 is made up of 14 amino acids. The V and J ends lost 5 bases and 2 bases respectively, with 13 bases between them. CDR1 and CDR2 from the germline V gene are SGHVS and FQNEAQ. Here the CDR3 DNA reads TGTGCCAGCAGCCTCCGACGACTGGCCTACGAGCAGTACTTC. This translates into CASSLRRLAYEQYF.

This clone was picked up many times. The J gene is TRBJ2-3, the V gene TRBV6-2 or TRBV6-3, with D perhaps TRBD2 (6 bases). In germline, CDR1 is MNHEY, CDR2 SVGEGT. This CDR3 contains 16 residues. Trimming took 6 bases from V and 3 from J, leaving 19 bases between them. In DNA form, the CDR3 reads TGTGCCAGCAGCATCAAAACTAGCCGCGGAACAGATACGCAGTATTTT. This sequence encodes CASSIKTSRGTDTQYF.

The table lists this clone with many counts. This chain connects TRBV5-1 to TRBJ2-1; weak D call: TRBD1 (5 bases). Trimming shortened V by 1 base and J by 4 bases, and 12 bases separated the two germline ends. The CDR3 has 15 residues. CDR1 is SGHRS and CDR2 is YFSETQ in the germline V gene. DNA for the CDR3: TGCGCCAGCAGCTTGATAAAAGGGGAATACAATGAGCAGTTCTTC. Translating gives CASSLIKGEYNEQFF. The full variable domain, with the rest looked up from reference TRBV5-1 and TRBJ2-1, is KAGVTQTPRYLIKTRGQQVTLSCSPISGHRSVSWYQQTPGQGLQFLFEYFSETQRNKGNFPGRFSGRQFSNSRSEMNVSTLELGDSALYLCASSLIKGEYNEQFFGPGTRLTVL.

This clone was picked up many times. This sequence joins TRBV25-1 and TRBJ1-1; 7 bases line up with TRBD1. The length of the CDR3 is 15 residues. J lost 1 base, V lost 5 bases, and 7 bases had no gene match. The germline CDR1 and CDR2 sequences are MGHDK and SYGVNS. The CDR3 sequence: CASSQMRQGNTEAFF. The CDR3, as DNA: TGTGCCAGCAGTCAGATGCGACAGGGGAACACTGAAGCTTTCTTT.

This clone was counted ten times or more. V usage is TRBV13 and J usage is TRBJ1-4, with 11 bases matching TRBD1. CDR1 is PRHDT and CDR2 is FYEKMQ in the germline V gene (reference sequence). The CDR3 has 17 amino acids. Germline trimming cut 3 bases from V and 5 bases from J; bases unmatched to any gene: 8. The chain's CDR3 is CASSLGQGVGRNEKLFF. The CDR3 nucleotides read TGTGCCAGCAGCTTGGGACAGGGGGTCGGTAGGAATGAAAAACTGTTTTTT.

Ten or more counts support this clone. The chain combines TRBV28 with TRBJ2-7; perhaps TRBD2 as D (6 bases). The CDR3 loop spans 14 amino acids. Germline V lookup: CDR1 MDHEN, CDR2 SYDVKM. Trimming stripped 5 bases from V and 5 bases from J, with 16 bases between. CDR3 protein: CASSPPTRSDEQYF. In nucleotides, the CDR3 is TGTGCCAGCAGTCCGCCGACTAGGTCTGACGAGCAGTACTTC. Variable domain in full (rest from reference TRBV28 and TRBJ2-7): DVKVTQSSRYLVKRTGEKVFLECVQDMDHENMFWYRQDPGLGLRLIYFSYDVKMKEKGDIPEGYSVSREKKERFSLILESASTNQTSMYLCASSPPTRSDEQYFGPGTRLTVT.